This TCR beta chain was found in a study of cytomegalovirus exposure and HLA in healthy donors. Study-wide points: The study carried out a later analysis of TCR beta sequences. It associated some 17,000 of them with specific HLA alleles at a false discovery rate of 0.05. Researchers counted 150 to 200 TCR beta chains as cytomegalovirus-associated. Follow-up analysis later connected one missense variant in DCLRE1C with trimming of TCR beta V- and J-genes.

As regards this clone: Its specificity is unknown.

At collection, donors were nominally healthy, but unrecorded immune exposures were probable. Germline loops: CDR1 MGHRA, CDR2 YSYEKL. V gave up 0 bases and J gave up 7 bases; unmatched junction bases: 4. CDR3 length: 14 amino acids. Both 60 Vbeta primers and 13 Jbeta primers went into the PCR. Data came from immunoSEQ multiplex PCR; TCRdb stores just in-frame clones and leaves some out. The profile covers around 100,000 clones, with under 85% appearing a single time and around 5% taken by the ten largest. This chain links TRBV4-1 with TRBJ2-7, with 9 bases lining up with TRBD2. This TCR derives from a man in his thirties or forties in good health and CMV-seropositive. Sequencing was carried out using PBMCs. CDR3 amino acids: CASSQDRLAGEQYF. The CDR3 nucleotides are TGCGCCAGCAGCCAAGATCGCCTAGCGGGGGAGCAGTACTTC.